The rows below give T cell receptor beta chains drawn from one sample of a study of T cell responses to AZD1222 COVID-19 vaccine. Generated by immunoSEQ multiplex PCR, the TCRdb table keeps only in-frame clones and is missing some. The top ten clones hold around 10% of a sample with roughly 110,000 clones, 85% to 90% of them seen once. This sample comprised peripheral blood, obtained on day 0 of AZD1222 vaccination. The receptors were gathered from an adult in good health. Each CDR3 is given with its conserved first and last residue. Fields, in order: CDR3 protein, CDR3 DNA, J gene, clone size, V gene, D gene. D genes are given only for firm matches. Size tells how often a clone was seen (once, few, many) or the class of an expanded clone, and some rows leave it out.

CDR3: CASRSSGANVLTF
DNA: TGTGCCAGCAGGTCATCTGGGGCCAACGTCCTGACTTTC
J: TRBJ2-6
size: .
V: TRBV7-9
D: .

CDR3: CASRREYRETQYF
DNA: TGTGCCAGCAGGCGGGAGTATAGGGAGACCCAGTACTTC
J: TRBJ2-5
size: .
V: TRBV2
D: TRBD2

CDR3: CASSLQGKGPQHF
DNA: TGTGCCAGCAGTTTGCAGGGAAAGGGGCCCCAGCATTTT
J: TRBJ1-5
size: .
V: TRBV12-3/TRBV12-4
D: .

CDR3: CASRGRMSSYEQYF
DNA: TGTGCCAGCAGGGGACGGATGAGCTCCTACGAGCAGTACTTC
J: TRBJ2-7
size: once
V: TRBV28
D: .

CDR3: CASSYYRDEQYF
DNA: TGTGCCAGCAGCTACTACAGGGACGAGCAGTACTTC
J: TRBJ2-7
size: .
V: TRBV7-9
D: .

CDR3: CASSSGDPPGLQYF
DNA: TGTGCCAGCAGTTCAGGGGATCCCCCCGGTTTGCAGTACTTC
J: TRBJ2-7
size: .
V: TRBV25-1
D: .

CDR3: CASSLSTGIVDGYTF
DNA: TGTGCCAGCAGTTTAAGTACAGGGATTGTGGATGGCTACACCTTC
J: TRBJ1-2
size: .
V: TRBV28
D: .

CDR3: CASSPGQVIYEQYF
DNA: TGTGCCAGCAGCCCCGGACAGGTTATTTACGAGCAGTACTTC
J: TRBJ2-7
size: .
V: TRBV3-1/TRBV3-2
D: TRBD1

CDR3: CASSLGTGRSNEKLFF
DNA: TGTGCCAGCAGCTTAGGAACAGGGCGCTCTAATGAAAAACTGTTTTTT
J: TRBJ1-4
size: .
V: TRBV7-2
D: .

CDR3: CSVGQGSSGANVLTF
DNA: TGCAGCGTCGGACAGGGGAGCTCTGGGGCCAACGTCCTGACTTTC
J: TRBJ2-6
size: .
V: TRBV29-1
D: TRBD1

CDR3: CASSLGTGEGQPQHF
DNA: TGTGCCAGCAGCTTAGGGACAGGGGAGGGTCAGCCCCAGCATTTT
J: TRBJ1-5
size: .
V: TRBV7-9
D: TRBD1

CDR3: CASSLVAGPTNYGYTF
DNA: TGTGCCAGCAGCTTAGTAGCGGGGCCAACTAACTATGGCTACACCTTC
J: TRBJ1-2
size: .
V: TRBV7-2
D: .

CDR3: CASSLAGRVYGYTF
DNA: TGTGCCAGCAGCTTAGCAGGCAGGGTCTATGGCTACACCTTC
J: TRBJ1-2
size: .
V: TRBV7-2
D: .

CDR3: CAWSWGAEQFF
DNA: TGTGCCTGGAGTTGGGGAGCTGAGCAGTTCTTC
J: TRBJ2-1
size: .
V: TRBV30
D: .

CDR3: CASSQTQASFMYF
DNA: TGTGCCAGCAGCCAGACCCAGGCCAGCTTTATGTACTTC
J: TRBJ2-4
size: .
V: TRBV3-1/TRBV3-2
D: .

CDR3: CAISEGPTSGNTIYF
DNA: TGTGCCATCAGTGAGGGACCGACTTCTGGAAACACCATATATTTT
J: TRBJ1-3
size: .
V: TRBV10-3
D: .

CDR3: CASSSTDRGTYEQYF
DNA: TGTGCCAGCAGTTCCACCGACAGGGGCACCTACGAGCAGTACTTC
J: TRBJ2-7
size: .
V: TRBV28
D: TRBD1

CDR3: CASSPFVGEKLFF
DNA: TGTGCCAGCTCACCATTCGTCGGTGAAAAACTGTTTTTT
J: TRBJ1-4
size: .
V: TRBV18
D: .

CDR3: CASSPRQVYEQYF
DNA: TGTGCCAGCTCACCAAGACAGGTCTACGAGCAGTACTTC
J: TRBJ2-7
size: once
V: TRBV18
D: .

CDR3: CASSPEPPGFVDTIYF
DNA: TGTGCCAGCTCACCCGAACCCCCAGGGTTTGTTGACACCATATATTTT
J: TRBJ1-3
size: .
V: TRBV18
D: .

CDR3: CATSDLRSGSSYNEQFF
DNA: TGTGCCACCAGTGATTTGCGTAGCGGGAGTTCCTACAATGAGCAGTTCTTC
J: TRBJ2-1
size: .
V: TRBV24-1
D: TRBD2

CDR3: CASSQGAYEQYF
DNA: TGTGCCAGCAGCCAAGGTGCCTACGAGCAGTACTTC
J: TRBJ2-7
size: .
V: TRBV3-1/TRBV3-2
D: .

CDR3: CASRYLSEQYF
DNA: TGTGCCAGCAGGTACTTAAGCGAGCAGTACTTC
J: TRBJ2-7
size: .
V: TRBV28
D: .

CDR3: CASSSPPFSGYTF
DNA: TGTGCCAGCAGTTCCCCCCCCTTCAGTGGCTACACCTTC
J: TRBJ1-2
size: .
V: TRBV6-5
D: .

CDR3: CASSPPEGRNTEAFF
DNA: TGTGCCAGCAGTCCACCCGAGGGGCGGAACACTGAAGCTTTCTTT
J: TRBJ1-1
size: .
V: TRBV6-2/TRBV6-3
D: .

CDR3: CSVAGVGQPQHF
DNA: TGCAGCGTTGCGGGGGTCGGTCAGCCCCAGCATTTT
J: TRBJ1-5
size: .
V: TRBV29-1
D: .

CDR3: CASSRQGSGELFF
DNA: TGTGCCAGTAGCAGACAGGGATCCGGGGAGCTGTTTTTT
J: TRBJ2-2
size: .
V: TRBV19
D: TRBD1

CDR3: CSARDNTYEQYF
DNA: TGCAGCGCTAGGGACAATACCTACGAGCAGTACTTC
J: TRBJ2-7
size: .
V: TRBV29-1
D: .

CDR3: CATRLPEAFF
DNA: TGTGCCACCAGGCTCCCTGAAGCTTTCTTT
J: TRBJ1-1
size: .
V: TRBV21-1
D: .

CDR3: CASRPGGGFSNQPQHF
DNA: TGTGCCAGCAGACCGGGAGGGGGTTTTAGCAATCAGCCCCAGCATTTT
J: TRBJ1-5
size: .
V: TRBV28
D: .

CDR3: CASSIGPGADTQYF
DNA: TGTGCCAGTAGTATAGGGCCAGGGGCAGATACGCAGTATTTT
J: TRBJ2-3
size: .
V: TRBV19
D: .

CDR3: CASSPRMNTEAFF
DNA: TGTGCCAGCAGCCCCCGGATGAACACTGAAGCTTTCTTT
J: TRBJ1-1
size: once
V: TRBV7-3
D: .

CDR3: CASSPGTTTGNTIYF
DNA: TGCGCCAGCAGCCCGGGGACAACTACTGGAAACACCATATATTTT
J: TRBJ1-3
size: .
V: TRBV5-1
D: .

CDR3: CSAAEPGQGAREQFF
DNA: TGCAGCGCCGCCGAACCGGGACAGGGGGCCCGAGAGCAGTTCTTC
J: TRBJ2-1
size: .
V: TRBV29-1
D: TRBD1

CDR3: CASSQDPGVPNTEAFF
DNA: TGCGCCAGCAGCCAAGATCCCGGGGTCCCGAACACTGAAGCTTTCTTT
J: TRBJ1-1
size: .
V: TRBV4-3
D: .

CDR3: CASSRGAYGYTF
DNA: TGTGCCAGCAGTCGCGGGGCCTATGGCTACACCTTC
J: TRBJ1-2
size: .
V: TRBV12-3/TRBV12-4
D: .

CDR3: CASSTGHYGYTF
DNA: TGTGCCAGCAGCACAGGGCACTATGGCTACACCTTC
J: TRBJ1-2
size: once
V: TRBV7-9
D: .

CDR3: CASSPQPSGIYPNEQFF
DNA: TGTGCTAGCAGCCCCCAGCCTAGCGGGATATACCCCAATGAGCAGTTCTTC
J: TRBJ2-1
size: .
V: TRBV7-7
D: TRBD2

CDR3: CASSSFGNTIYF
DNA: TGTGCCAGCAGTTCATTTGGAAACACCATATATTTT
J: TRBJ1-3
size: once
V: TRBV28
D: .

CDR3: CASSPSVEQFF
DNA: TGTGCCAGCTCTCCTAGCGTCGAGCAGTTCTTC
J: TRBJ2-1
size: .
V: TRBV18
D: .